The 24 T cell receptor beta chains given below trace back to one sample, sequenced in a study of CD8 T cells in ankylosing spondylitis. From the 5' RACE reads, TCRdb called clonotypes with MiXCR, one entry per CDR3 protein. The sample lists about 240,000 distinct CDR3 sequences, approximately 11% occurring once. The sample was blood, either unsorted or a sorted T cell fraction (not recorded which). The receptors come from a male donor with ankylosing spondylitis or in good health (not recorded which).

This clonotype showed up many times. The chain uses TRBV12-3 or TRBV12-4 and TRBJ1-5, with D maybe TRBD1 (5 bases). This CDR3 comprises 14 residues. The ends were cut back, 6 bases at V and 3 bases at J, with 12 bases in the middle. CDR3 DNA: TGTGCCAGCAGCCGGGACGGCTACAATCAGCCCCAGCATTTT. Translating gives CASSRDGYNQPQHF.

This clonotype was counted a few times. The chain employs TRBV12-3 or TRBV12-4 and TRBJ2-2; 11 nucleotides agree with TRBD1. The CDR3 spans 16 residues. The V gene end was trimmed by 3 bases and the J gene end by 5 bases; junction bases not matched to a gene: 5. The CDR3 sequence is CASSFRDRGGTGELFF. The CDR3 DNA reads TGTGCCAGCAGTTTTCGGGACAGGGGGGGGACCGGGGAGCTGTTTTTT.

This clonotype was seen at least ten times. The chain links TRBV7-9 to TRBJ2-1; D remains unclear. Germline-derived CDR1 and CDR2 are SEHNR and FQNEAQ (reference sequence). V was trimmed by 0 bases and J by 2 bases, leaving 5 bases between them. The CDR3 runs 14 residues. CDR3 in DNA: TGTGCCAGCAGCTTAGCGACCCCCTACAATGAGCAGTTCTTC. Translation gives CASSLATPYNEQFF.

This clonotype was observed a handful of times. The V call is TRBV5-1, the J call TRBJ1-1; 8 bases line up with TRBD1. Germline loops: CDR1 SGHRS, CDR2 YFSETQ. The junction had 14 bases not matched to a gene; V was cut back by 5 bases and J by 11 bases. This CDR3 spans 14 amino acids. CDR3 DNA: TGCGCCAGCAGGAGCTTGGAAGGACAGGGTTTGGCTTTCTTT. This codes for CASRSLEGQGLAFF.

This clonotype was counted at least ten times. J is TRBJ2-2 and V is TRBV12-3 or TRBV12-4; D unresolved. V lost 3 bases and J 2 bases, leaving 7 bases between the germline ends. There are 14 residues in the CDR3. Written as DNA, the CDR3 is TGTGCCAGCAGTTTTGAGTTCAACACCGGGGAGCTGTTTTTT. This codes for CASSFEFNTGELFF.

The table lists this clonotype with a few counts. The gene calls are TRBV3-1 and TRBJ1-6; D uncertain. The CDR3 is 14 amino acids. Trimming left V 4 bases short and J 5 bases short, with 9 bases between. The V gene's germline CDR1 is LGHDT and CDR2 YNNKEL (reference sequence). The CDR3 loop is CASSRGGDNSPLHF. As DNA, the CDR3 is TGTGCCAGCAGCCGGGGAGGAGATAATTCACCCCTCCACTTT.

This clonotype has a count of ten or more. The rearrangement joins TRBV20-1 to TRBJ2-1; perhaps TRBD2 as D (6 bases). The germline V gene encodes CDR1 DFQATT and CDR2 SNEGSKA (reference sequence). This CDR3 region has 15 residues. V was pared by 3 bases and J by 4 bases, with 16 bases between. The CDR3 spells CSASSGDRGYNEQFF. CDR3 DNA sequence: TGCAGTGCTAGTTCTGGTGATCGGGGGTACAATGAGCAGTTCTTC.

This clonotype was observed at least ten times. The genes are TRBV5-1 and TRBJ2-2; D is ambiguous. The CDR3 covers 13 residues. Germline values: CDR1 SGHRS, CDR2 YFSETQ. V shed 5 bases and J shed 3 bases, with 8 bases lying between them. CDR3 coding DNA: TGCGCCAGCAGAAATGGGGACACCGGGGAGCTGTTTTTT. Translation gives CASRNGDTGELFF.

The table lists this clonotype with many counts. The rearrangement uses TRBV27 and TRBJ2-2; D is unclear. V was clipped by 3 bases and J by 8 bases, with 7 bases between them. CDR1 and CDR2 from the germline V gene are MNHEY and SMNVEV (reference sequence). There are 12 residues in the CDR3. DNA of the CDR3: TGTGCCAGCAGTTTTGGAGCGGGGGAGCTGTTTTTT. It encodes CASSFGAGELFF.

This clonotype appeared many times. This chain connects TRBV7-8 to TRBJ2-7, with 7 bases matching TRBD1. V lost 4 bases, J lost 2 bases, and 5 bases stayed unmatched. CDR1 and CDR2 from the germline V gene are SGHVS and FQNEAQ. The CDR3 runs to 14 residues. CDR3 residues: CASSSNRGTYEQYF. CDR3 in DNA: TGTGCCAGCAGCTCCAACAGGGGTACCTACGAGCAGTACTTC.

This clonotype appeared many times. The CDR3 sequence: CSAETGKHTEAFF. DNA of the CDR3: TGCAGCGCCGAGACAGGGAAGCACACTGAAGCTTTCTTT. This chain connects TRBV29-1 to TRBJ1-1; 7 positions match TRBD1. Germline V CDR1 and CDR2: SQVTM, ANQGSEA. This CDR3 has 13 residues. The J segment lost 3 bases and the V segment lost 7 bases, leaving 8 bases of the junction unmatched.

This clonotype was counted at least ten times. This sequence joins TRBV20-1 and TRBJ2-5, with unresolved D. There are 14 residues in the CDR3. Germline V gives CDR1 DFQATT, CDR2 SNEGSKA (reference sequence). The ends were cut back, 3 bases at V and 2 bases at J, with 13 bases in the middle. The CDR3 region has the DNA TGCAGTGCTAGGTCGATGAAAGTACAAGAGACCCAGTACTTC. It translates to CSARSMKVQETQYF.

J is TRBJ1-2 and V is TRBV7-3, with 11 bases that match TRBD1. Germline V gives CDR1 SGHTA, CDR2 FQGTGA. V gave up 2 bases and J gave up 6 bases; unmatched junction bases: 8. CDR3 size: 16 residues. The chain's CDR3 is CASSLVAGQGAHGYTF. As DNA, the CDR3 is TGTGCCAGCAGCTTAGTAGCTGGACAGGGGGCGCATGGCTACACCTTC.

This clonotype was seen many times. The CDR3 coding sequence is TGCGCCAGCAGCCTCCCCACGGGGGTCAGAGATACGCAGTATTTT. It is translated as CASSLPTGVRDTQYF. The chain carries TRBV5-1 and TRBJ2-3, with D possibly being TRBD2 (6 bases). Trimming stripped 4 bases from V and 5 bases from J, with 17 bases between. Germline CDR1 SGHRS, CDR2 YFSETQ. The CDR3 has 15 residues.

The sample holds many counts of this clonotype. V is TRBV10-3 and J is TRBJ1-1; 8 bases are a match to TRBD1. This CDR3 is 13 amino acids long. The germline V gene has CDR1 ENHRY and CDR2 SYGVKD. V was clipped by 10 bases and J by 2 bases; unmatched bases: 6. The DNA of the CDR3 is TGTGCCAACCAACAGGGGGGAAACACTGAAGCTTTCTTT. Translating it yields CANQQGGNTEAFF.

This clonotype was found once. This could be a read error, since a much larger clone is one nucleotide away. The chain uses TRBV5-1 and TRBJ2-7, with TRBD1 identical over 7 bases. V trimming: 7 bases; J trimming: 1 base; junction bases outside the gene matches: 8. The CDR3 is made up of 14 amino acids. Germline CDR1 and CDR2: SGHRS and YFSETQ. Here the CDR3 reads CASGPRQGSYEQYF. As DNA, the CDR3 is TGCGCCAGCGGCCCTAGACAGGGTTCCTACGAGCAGTACTTC.

This clonotype has at least ten counts. The rearrangement uses TRBV20-1 and TRBJ1-2; a weak D match, TRBD1 (6 bases). Germline assignment: CDR1 DFQATT and CDR2 SNEGSKA (reference sequence). The CDR3 has 13 residues. Trimming removed 5 bases at V and 3 bases at J, with 13 bases between. CDR3 protein: CSAPRQGYYGYTF. The CDR3 DNA is TGCAGTGCTCCCCGTCAGGGGTACTATGGCTACACCTTC.

This chain links TRBV27 with TRBJ2-7, with 7 bases lining up with TRBD1. V shed 5 bases, J shed 2 bases, and the junction held 9 bases outside the gene matches. The CDR3 contains 15 residues. Looked up from germline, CDR1 is MNHEY and CDR2 is SMNVEV (reference sequence). CDR3 DNA sequence: TGTGCCAGCAGTCCACCGGGACAGTTAACCTACGAGCAGTACTTC. Amino acid sequence: CASSPPGQLTYEQYF.

This clonotype was observed at least ten times. This sequence joins TRBV20-1 and TRBJ2-3, with D uncertain. Per germline, CDR1 DFQATT and CDR2 SNEGSKA (reference sequence). The length of the CDR3 is 13 residues. The CDR3 DNA follows: TGCAGCCCACAACCCGATCCCACAGATACGCAGTATTTT. Protein: CSPQPDPTDTQYF.

This clonotype occurred a few times. The J gene is TRBJ2-2, the V gene TRBV7-3, with D possibly being TRBD2 (6 bases). This CDR3 is 18 amino acids long. The V end lost 2 bases, the J end lost 4 bases, and 20 bases lay between the germline ends. In germline, CDR1 is SGHTA, CDR2 FQGTGA. CDR3 loop: CASSLGLDGRRGTGELFF. The CDR3, as DNA: TGTGCCAGCAGCTTAGGCTTGGACGGGAGAAGGGGCACCGGGGAGCTGTTTTTT.

This clonotype came up many times. The chain uses TRBV6-2 or TRBV6-3 and TRBJ2-3; weak D call: TRBD1 (5 bases). The CDR3 runs 14 residues. Germline CDR1 and CDR2: MNHEY and SVGEGT. V was cut by 8 bases and J by 3 bases, with 15 bases left in between. This chain's CDR3 is CASQDSTSTDTQYF. CDR3 DNA: TGTGCCAGCCAAGACAGTACTTCAACAGATACGCAGTATTTT.

This clonotype was counted at least ten times. V and J are TRBV5-6 and TRBJ2-1; 9 bases align to TRBD1. Germline V lookup: CDR1 SGHDT, CDR2 YYEEEE. The CDR3 spans 14 residues. Losses at the gene ends were 4 bases for V and 7 bases for J; bases not matched to a gene: 6. In DNA form, the CDR3 reads TGTGCCAGCAGCCGCGGACAGGGGTGGAATGAGCAGTTCTTC. Translation gives CASSRGQGWNEQFF.

The V call is TRBV7-9, the J call TRBJ2-1, with 9 bases identical to TRBD2. CDR1 SEHNR and CDR2 FQNEAQ come from the germline V gene (reference sequence). The CDR3 loop spans 14 amino acids. The CDR3 is CASRPSGTYNEQFF. The CDR3, as DNA: TGTGCTAGCCGACCTAGCGGGACTTACAATGAGCAGTTCTTC.

With regard to this clonotype: A read error may explain this, as a much larger clone is one base away. This chain uses TRBV20-1 with TRBJ2-3; D is possibly TRBD1 (6 bases). Germline loops: CDR1 DFQATT, CDR2 SNEGSKA (reference sequence). The V end lost 6 bases, the J end lost 0 bases, and 13 bases lay between the germline ends. This CDR3 is 14 amino acids long. CDR3 loop: CSAAGTRSTDTQYF. The CDR3 coding sequence is TGCAGTGCGGCTGGGACACGAAGCACAGATACGCAGTATTTT.